This T cell receptor beta chain was captured by sequencing in a study of blood T cell repertoires in COVID-19. Clones were sequenced by immunoSEQ multiplex PCR, and TCRdb holds only the in-frame ones, with some missing. The sample consists of roughly 280,000 clones, about 87% of them appearing once. The sample consisted of PBMCs or T cells enriched from blood (not recorded which). The receptor was isolated from a woman aged 50 to 65 who had recovered from COVID-19.

This CDR3 is CASSPPGQGGQTQYF. CDR3 coding DNA: TGTGCCAGCTCACCACCGGGACAGGGTGGACAGACCCAGTACTTC. The chain combines TRBV18 with TRBJ2-5; 9 nucleotides match TRBD1. The CDR3 totals 15 residues. The germline CDR1 and CDR2 sequences are KGHSH and LQKENI. J gave up 6 bases and V 0 bases, and 5 bases lay outside the gene matches.